The 12 T cell receptor beta chains listed next were all sequenced from one sample in a study of Ad26.COV2.S vaccination and SARS-CoV-2 variants. The assay was immunoSEQ multiplex PCR, and TCRdb's table has in-frame clones only and misses some. The sample carries about 180,000 clones, 70% to 90% recorded once. The sample consisted of peripheral blood, taken after recovery from COVID-19. The source of these receptors is a human donor who had recovered from COVID-19.

V and J are TRBV7-2 and TRBJ2-7; tentatively, D is TRBD2 (5 bases). V lost 3 bases to trimming and J lost 3 bases, with 9 bases between them. The germline V gene has CDR1 SGHTA and CDR2 FQGNSA. This CDR3 has 13 residues. The CDR3 nucleotides read TGTGCCAGCAGCTTCCATCGGGGCTACGAGCAGTACTTC. This gives the protein CASSFHRGYEQYF.

This chain uses TRBV5-4 with TRBJ2-1; D might be TRBD2 (6 bases). This CDR3 contains 16 residues. The V end lost 4 bases, the J end lost 2 bases, and 16 bases lay between the germline ends. Germline V gene data show CDR1 as SGHNT and CDR2 as YYREEE (reference sequence). In DNA form, the CDR3 reads TGTGCCAGCAGCCCAAGGAGGGCAGGCACCTACAATGAGCAGTTCTTC. It is translated as CASSPRRAGTYNEQFF.

This clone was counted once. The chain couples TRBV18 to TRBJ1-1; D perhaps matches TRBD1 (5 bases). CDR1 and CDR2 from the germline V gene are KGHSH and LQKENI. The length of the CDR3 is 16 residues. V was trimmed by 4 bases and J by 1 base, leaving 16 bases between them. CDR3 protein: CASSLTGTGKNTEAFF. The CDR3 coding sequence is TGTGCCAGCTCACTCACAGGCACAGGAAAGAACACTGAAGCTTTCTTT.

This clone was counted a single time. Its ends do not fully match the called genes, so a read error is possible. The V call is TRBV7-7, the J call TRBJ2-1; maybe TRBD2 (5 bases). Germline V gene data show CDR1 as SSHAT and CDR2 as FNYEAQ (reference sequence). The CDR3 is 14 residues long. In DNA, the CDR3 is TGTGCTAGCAGCTTAGATGAGGGTACTAATGAGCAGTTCTTC. This translates into CASSLDEGTNEQFF.

Details on this clone: This sample also contains other DNA sequences that code for the same CDR3. V and J are TRBV9 and TRBJ2-3; D is unclear. The length of the CDR3 is 13 residues. CDR1 is SGDLS, CDR2 YYNGEE, per germline. Trimming cost V 0 bases and J 2 bases, with 4 bases left between them. CDR3 residues: CASSVGFTDTQYF. The CDR3 coding sequence is TGTGCCAGCAGCGTAGGATTCACAGATACGCAGTATTTT.

The chain couples TRBV7-2 to TRBJ1-5, with a possible D match to TRBD1 (6 bases). Germline V CDR1 and CDR2: SGHTA, FQGNSA. This CDR3 comprises 15 residues. Trimming pared 0 bases from V and 7 bases from J, leaving 13 bases between. The CDR3, as DNA: TGTGCCAGCAGCTTAGCGCCGGGGGCGTTACAGCCCCAGCATTTT. Protein: CASSLAPGALQPQHF. The full variable domain, with the rest looked up from reference TRBV7-2 and TRBJ1-5, is GAGVSQSPSNKVTEKGKDVELRCDPISGHTALYWYRQSLGQGLEFLIYFQGNSAPDKSGLPSDRFSAERTGGSVSTLTIQRTQQEDSAVYLCASSLAPGALQPQHFGDGTRLSIL.

This sequence joins TRBV5-6 and TRBJ2-7; D call uncertain. V was clipped by 0 bases and J by 6 bases, with 7 bases between them. Germline V CDR1 and CDR2: SGHDT, YYEEEE. This CDR3 is built from 12 residues. The CDR3 coding sequence is TGTGCCAGCAGCTTGGCCACGGGCGAGCAGTACTTC. The encoded protein is CASSLATGEQYF.

The genes are TRBV3-1 (or the pseudogene TRBV3-2) and TRBJ2-5, with D uncertain. This CDR3 is built from 14 residues. Per germline, CDR1 LGHDT and CDR2 YNNKEL (reference sequence). Trimming cost V 0 bases and J 1 base, with 6 bases left between them. The CDR3 loop is CASSQEPSQETQYF. As DNA, the CDR3 is TGTGCCAGCAGCCAAGAACCCAGCCAAGAGACCCAGTACTTC.

This clone came up once. CDR3 sequence reads: CASSPRGREDTQYF. The CDR3 DNA sequence: TGTGCCAGCTCACCCCGGGGAAGGGAAGATACGCAGTATTTT. V usage is TRBV18 and J usage is TRBJ2-3; a weak D match, TRBD2 (5 bases). The CDR3 loop spans 14 amino acids. Germline loops: CDR1 KGHSH, CDR2 LQKENI. V gave up 3 bases and J gave up 5 bases, with 12 bases separating them.

This chain uses TRBV5-1 with TRBJ2-1; the D gene is possibly TRBD1 (6 bases). V lost 3 bases, J lost 5 bases, and 15 bases lay in between. Germline lookup yields CDR1 SGHRS and CDR2 YFSETQ. This CDR3 is 15 amino acids long. CDR3 loop: CASSWDGDNHNEQFF. In DNA form, the CDR3 reads TGCGCCAGCAGCTGGGACGGGGACAACCACAATGAGCAGTTCTTC.

The sample holds a few counts of this clone. The CDR3 nucleotides read TGTGCCAGCAGGGATACCGGTATAGCGGGGGTTCAAGAGACCCAGTACTTC. It codes for CASRDTGIAGVQETQYF. The J gene is TRBJ2-5, the V gene TRBV2; 9 nucleotides match TRBD2. The CDR3 has 17 amino acids. Germline trimming cut 6 bases from V and 2 bases from J; bases unmatched to any gene: 13. The germline CDR1 and CDR2 sequences are SNHLY and FYNNEI.

The V gene is TRBV6-5, the J gene TRBJ2-4; D gene ambiguous. Germline CDR1 MNHEY, CDR2 SVGAGI. This CDR3 is 14 amino acids long. Trimming shortened V by 6 bases and J by 4 bases, and 13 bases separated the two germline ends. CDR3 sequence reads: CASSPPAEKNIQYF. The CDR3 bases are TGTGCCAGCAGCCCGCCGGCAGAGAAAAACATTCAGTACTTC.